The 3 T cell receptor beta chains listed next were all sequenced from one sample in a study of patients and donors after allogeneic stem cell transplantation. Each CDR3 protein gets one entry after TCRdb re-called the RT-PCR reads with MiXCR. The table records some 880,000 distinct CDR3 sequences, more than 15% of them present only once. Material: blood, either unsorted or a sorted T cell fraction (not recorded which). These receptors all stem from a human donor who was either an allogeneic HSCT recipient or a stem cell or donor lymphocyte infusion donor (not recorded which). It is not recorded whose cells these are; they may come from a transplant donor.

The chain is built from TRBV24-1 and TRBJ2-1; tentative D call: TRBD1 (6 bases). Per the germline V gene, CDR1 is KGHDR and CDR2 is SFDVKD. This CDR3 comprises 17 residues. V was pared by 3 bases and J by 1 base, with 15 bases between. DNA of the CDR3: TGTGCCACCAGTGATCCCGGACAGACCCTATCCTACAATGAGCAGTTCTTC. This sequence encodes CATSDPGQTLSYNEQFF.

This chain uses TRBV9 with TRBJ2-1; TRBD1 agrees at 9 bases. Trimming at V came to 3 bases and at J to 9 bases, leaving 7 bases not matched to a gene. The CDR3 is made up of 14 amino acids. Germline CDR1 is SGDLS and CDR2 is YYNGEE. This chain's CDR3 is CASSATGGIREQFF. The CDR3 bases are TGTGCCAGCAGCGCGACAGGGGGAATTCGTGAGCAGTTCTTC.

This clonotype was observed a handful of times. The rearrangement joins TRBV3-1 to TRBJ1-1; D call uncertain. CDR1 is LGHDT and CDR2 is YNNKEL in the germline V gene (reference sequence). The V end was cut by 3 bases, the J end by 0 bases, with 8 bases between. The CDR3 extends over 14 amino acids. This chain's CDR3 is CASSQGNLNTEAFF. In DNA form, the CDR3 reads TGTGCCAGCAGCCAGGGAAACCTGAACACTGAAGCTTTCTTT.